These T cell receptor beta chains were read from a single sample in a study of T cells in Graves' hyperthyroidism and ophthalmopathy. A single record per CDR3 protein comes from TCRdb applying MiXCR to the multiplex PCR reads. The repertoire consists of approximately 640,000 distinct CDR3 sequences, with 45% occurring once and the leading ten covering under 8%. Sample: peripheral blood or thyroid tissue (not recorded which). Receptors originate from an adult man with Graves' disease, either hyperthyroidism or ophthalmopathy (not recorded which). Both conserved end residues are part of each CDR3. D genes are given only for firm matches.

d_call | j_call | v_call | cdr3_aa
. | TRBJ1-1 | TRBV25-1 | CASSDPGNTEAFF
TRBD1 | TRBJ1-2 | TRBV24-1 | CATQGTATNYGYTF
TRBD1 | TRBJ1-5 | TRBV2 | CASREQGGGNQPQHF
TRBD1 | TRBJ1-2 | TRBV19 | CASGTGSGYTF
. | TRBJ1-3 | TRBV6-2/TRBV6-3 | CASSYGGPGNTIYF
. | TRBJ1-5 | TRBV7-8 | CASSSQGGWVQPQHF
. | TRBJ1-1 | TRBV6-4 | CASRDGLNTEAFF
TRBD1 | TRBJ2-5 | TRBV10-3 | CAIRMAGQGAGGTRYF
TRBD1 | TRBJ1-4 | TRBV29-1 | CSVAGDRGLATNEKLFF
. | TRBJ1-3 | TRBV28 | CASSSSGAAGNTIYF